The 11 T cell receptor beta chains below come from one sample, sequenced in a study of beta chain features in type 1 diabetes. Antigens for these TCRs are unknown. Study-level points and caveats: In every one of the four CD4+ subsets, TCRB CDR3s were moderately but significantly shorter in Type 1 diabetes patients.

Expressed TCRB transcripts were sequenced because the entire RNA isolate underwent reverse transcription. Here immunoSEQ multiplex PCR was the method, and the copy in TCRdb shows in-frame clones only, minus some. The sample includes 300,000 to 450,000 clones, over 10% of them seen just once. Sequenced: naive CD4+ T cells from blood. These TCRs come from a woman aged 18 to 35 with type 1 diabetes.

This clone has only a few counts. This chain uses TRBV19 with TRBJ1-5; D might be TRBD1 (5 bases). Germline CDR1 and CDR2: LNHDA and SQIVND (reference sequence). The CDR3 is made up of 16 amino acids. Trimming cost V 8 bases and J 2 bases, with 19 bases left between them. The CDR3 coding sequence is TGTGCCAGTCAGGCCGCCCGGGGGGAGGGCAATCAGCCCCAGCATTTT. This translates into CASQAARGEGNQPQHF. Combining the CDR3 with reference TRBV19 and TRBJ1-5 gives the whole variable domain DGGITQSPKYLFRKEGQNVTLSCEQNLNHDAMYWYRQDPGQGLRLIYYSQIVNDFQKGDIAEGYSVSREKKESFPLTVTSAQKNPTAFYLCASQAARGEGNQPQHFGDGTRLSIL.

A few counts support this clone. This chain links TRBV19 with TRBJ1-4; the D is unclear. CDR3 length: 13 amino acids. Germline V gives CDR1 LNHDA, CDR2 SQIVND (reference sequence). The V end lost 9 bases, the J end lost 3 bases, and 11 bases lay between the germline ends. The CDR3 DNA reads TGTGCCAGCGAGGGATTTGCTAATGAAAAACTGTTTTTT. It yields the protein CASEGFANEKLFF. The variable domain in full, completed from reference TRBV19 and TRBJ1-4, reads DGGITQSPKYLFRKEGQNVTLSCEQNLNHDAMYWYRQDPGQGLRLIYYSQIVNDFQKGDIAEGYSVSREKKESFPLTVTSAQKNPTAFYLCASEGFANEKLFFGSGTQLSVL.

The chain links TRBV5-1 to TRBJ2-5; TRBD2 is a possible D gene (5 bases). The V end was cut by 7 bases, the J end by 1 base, with 14 bases between. Germline assignment: CDR1 SGHRS and CDR2 YFSETQ. The CDR3 is made up of 14 amino acids. The CDR3 nucleotides are TGCGCCAGCTCCCCGGTCCGGGGCCAAGAGACCCAGTACTTC. Translated, it gives CASSPVRGQETQYF. The complete variable domain, with remaining parts taken from reference TRBV5-1 and TRBJ2-5, reads KAGVTQTPRYLIKTRGQQVTLSCSPISGHRSVSWYQQTPGQGLQFLFEYFSETQRNKGNFPGRFSGRQFSNSRSEMNVSTLELGDSALYLCASSPVRGQETQYFGPGTRLLVL.

This clone was picked up a small number of times. V is TRBV5-4 and J is TRBJ2-6; a weak D match, TRBD1 (6 bases). Germline CDR1 is SGHNT and CDR2 is YYREEE (reference sequence). CDR3 size: 17 residues. Trimming left V 9 bases short and J 0 bases short, with 19 bases between. The CDR3 region has the DNA TGTGCCACTACACAGGGATCCCTAACCTCTGGGGCCAACGTCCTGACTTTC. Protein sequence: CATTQGSLTSGANVLTF. Full variable domain (remainder filled in from reference TRBV5-4 and TRBJ2-6): ETGVTQSPTHLIKTRGQQVTLRCSSQSGHNTVSWYQQALGQGPQFIFQYYREEENGRGNFPPRFSGLQFPNYSSELNVNALELDDSALYLCATTQGSLTSGANVLTFGAGSRLTVL.

This clone has more than one count but fewer than ten. Other nucleotide sequences from this sample produce the same CDR3. This chain uses TRBV7-9 with TRBJ1-1; D not certain. The germline V gene has CDR1 SEHNR and CDR2 FQNEAQ (reference sequence). CDR3 size: 14 residues. V dropped 1 base and J dropped 5 bases, with 11 bases sitting between them. The CDR3 reads CASSLEGGYTEAFF. CDR3 DNA: TGTGCCAGCAGCTTAGAAGGAGGGTATACTGAAGCTTTCTTT.

This clone was observed a few times. The J gene is TRBJ2-7, the V gene TRBV27, with 9 bases matching TRBD1. Germline-derived CDR1 and CDR2 are MNHEY and SMNVEV (reference sequence). The V and J ends lost 5 bases and 4 bases, in that order; junction bases with no gene match: 9. The CDR3 consists of 15 residues. The CDR3 here is CASSTKQGAGYEQYF. The CDR3 bases are TGTGCCAGCAGTACCAAACAGGGGGCAGGATACGAGCAGTACTTC.

This clone turned up a few times. The chain recombines TRBV7-3 with TRBJ2-1, with D perhaps TRBD1 (6 bases). Trimming cost V 2 bases and J 0 bases, with 8 bases left between them. CDR1 SGHTA and CDR2 FQGTGA come from the germline V gene. CDR3 length: 15 amino acids. In DNA, the CDR3 is TGTGCCAGCAGCTTAGTACAGGGCTCCTACAATGAGCAGTTCTTC. Its protein product is CASSLVQGSYNEQFF.

The rearrangement uses TRBV9 and TRBJ2-2; D is perhaps TRBD1 (5 bases). The CDR3 spans 15 residues. V was clipped by 1 base and J by 7 bases, with 14 bases between them. Germline V lookup: CDR1 SGDLS, CDR2 YYNGEE. The CDR3 bases are TGTGCCAGCAGCGTACTTGGGCAGGGTGTCGGGGAGCTGTTTTTT. Its translation: CASSVLGQGVGELFF.

J is TRBJ1-1 and V is TRBV4-1; D unresolved. The CDR3 contains 13 residues. CDR1 MGHRA and CDR2 YSYEKL come from the germline V gene. V gave up 4 bases and J gave up 1 base, with 7 bases separating them. The CDR3 DNA sequence: TGCGCCAGCAGCCCCCTTTGGAACACTGAAGCTTTCTTT. Its translation is CASSPLWNTEAFF.

The sample holds a few counts of this clone. V gene TRBV4-1 combines with J gene TRBJ1-1; D may be TRBD1 (5 bases). Trimming shortened V by 5 bases and J by 1 base, and 5 bases separated the two germline ends. The CDR3 is 12 amino acids. Germline-derived CDR1 and CDR2 are MGHRA and YSYEKL. The CDR3 coding sequence is TGCGCCAGCAGCAGGGGGAACACTGAAGCTTTCTTT. Its translation: CASSRGNTEAFF.

The rearrangement joins TRBV28 to TRBJ1-6; the match to TRBD1 covers 9 bases. Germline V gene lookup returns CDR1 MDHEN and CDR2 SYDVKM. V shed 4 bases and J 1 base; nucleotides not matched to a gene: 5. The CDR3 totals 17 residues. The CDR3 DNA reads as TGTGCCAGCAGTTCGGGACAGGGCGGGTCCTATAATTCACCCCTCCACTTT. Translating gives CASSSGQGGSYNSPLHF.